This is a list of T cell receptor beta chains from one sample in a study of blood T cell repertoires in COVID-19. The protocol was immunoSEQ multiplex PCR, while the TCRdb copy is restricted to in-frame clones and leaves out a portion. This table holds around 270,000 clones, 80% to 90% found once. The sample was peripheral blood. These receptors all come from a man in his fifties or sixties with acute or convalescent COVID-19. CDR3s include the opening cysteine and the closing phenylalanine or tryptophan. The D gene is left open where the match is weak. Clone size, where shown, is once, few, many, or a class for clones that have expanded.

V gene	D gene	J gene	clone size	CDR3 DNA	CDR3 protein
TRBV7-9	TRBD1	TRBJ1-5	-	TGTGCCAGCAGCTCCGGGACAGCGAATCAGCCCCAGCATTTT	CASSSGTANQPQHF
TRBV24-1	-	TRBJ2-3	-	TGTGCCACCAGCTCAGGACGGGACACAGATACGCAGTATTTT	CATSSGRDTDTQYF
TRBV5-4	TRBD2	TRBJ2-7	-	TGTGCCAGCAGCCCCGGCGGGAGTCTATCCTACGAGCAGTACTTC	CASSPGGSLSYEQYF
TRBV7-6	TRBD1	TRBJ2-7	-	TGTGCCAGCAGCTTAGGAGTTTCTGGGACAGGGGGCACCTACGAGCAGTACTTC	CASSLGVSGTGGTYEQYF
TRBV11-3	TRBD1	TRBJ1-2	-	TGTGCCAGCAGCTCTTCGACAGGGACCGGCTACACCTTC	CASSSSTGTGYTF
TRBV6-5	-	TRBJ2-3	-	TGTGCCAGCAGTTACCAGGACAGCCTCACAGATACGCAGTATTTT	CASSYQDSLTDTQYF
TRBV3-1/TRBV3-2	TRBD1	TRBJ1-1	few	TGTGCCAGCAGCCCCTTGGGGACAGGGCGTGAAGCTTTCTTT	CASSPLGTGREAFF
TRBV29-1	-	TRBJ2-1	-	TGCAGCGTTGAAATTCAGGGGTTTTACAATGAGCAGTTCTTC	CSVEIQGFYNEQFF
TRBV23-1	-	TRBJ2-6	-	TGCGCCAGCGACCACAGGAGGGCTGGGGCCAACGTCCTGACTTTC	CASDHRRAGANVLTF
TRBV13	-	TRBJ2-1	once	TGTGCCAGCAGCTTAGGCCGGACCCGGACAGATGAGCAGTTCTTC	CASSLGRTRTDEQFF
TRBV19	-	TRBJ2-2	-	TGTGCCAGTACCGGCAGGGGAGACCTACCGGCCGGGGAGCTGTTTTTT	CASTGRGDLPAGELFF
TRBV6-5	-	TRBJ2-1	-	TGTGCCAGCAGTTTCTCTTCTACGCTCGGGGGGCAGTTCTTC	CASSFSSTLGGQFF
TRBV6-4	TRBD2	TRBJ2-1	-	TGTGCCAGCAGCGCCGGGACTAGCGGGGGCCGGATCTACAATGAGCAGTTCTTC	CASSAGTSGGRIYNEQFF
TRBV11-2	-	TRBJ2-5	-	TGTGCCAGCAGCTTGTCAGCTAGAGAGACCCAGTACTTC	CASSLSARETQYF
TRBV7-8	TRBD1	TRBJ1-5	-	TGTGCCAGCAGCGTCGGGAGGACAGGGGGCAATCAGCCCCAGCATTTT	CASSVGRTGGNQPQHF
TRBV15	-	TRBJ1-2	-	TGTGCCACCAGCAGAACAGGGTCCTATGGCTACACCTTC	CATSRTGSYGYTF
TRBV6-1	TRBD1	TRBJ1-1	-	TGTGCCAGCAGTGAACCGGGACAGGCCAACACTGAAGCTTTCTTT	CASSEPGQANTEAFF
TRBV2	-	TRBJ2-3	-	TGTGCCAGCACCCCCGGACAGAGCACAGATACGCAGTATTTT	CASTPGQSTDTQYF
TRBV2	TRBD2	TRBJ2-2	once	TGTGCCAGCAGTGGGACTAGCGGGAGTGCCGGGGAGCTGTTTTTT	CASSGTSGSAGELFF
TRBV6-1	-	TRBJ1-1	-	TGTGCCAGCAGTGAAGCCGGACAGAACACTGAAGCTTTCTTT	CASSEAGQNTEAFF
TRBV6-1	TRBD2	TRBJ2-3	-	TGTGCCAGCAGTGAAGTAGGACTAGCTACAGATACGCAGTATTTT	CASSEVGLATDTQYF
TRBV7-3	TRBD1	TRBJ2-2	-	TGTGCCAGCAGCCGAAGGACAGGGGCCAACACCGGGGAGCTGTTTTTT	CASSRRTGANTGELFF
TRBV6-6	TRBD1	TRBJ2-1	few	TGTGCCAGCAGGGTTGGACAGGGGGCGCTTAATGAGCAGTTCTTC	CASRVGQGALNEQFF
TRBV11-1	-	TRBJ2-1	-	TGTGCCAGCAGCTATACCGACAGTACCCCTGAGCAGTTCTTC	CASSYTDSTPEQFF
TRBV28	TRBD1	TRBJ1-1	-	TGTGCCAGCACGATGGCAGGGGGCAACACTGAAGCTTTCTTT	CASTMAGGNTEAFF
TRBV4-3	-	TRBJ2-2	-	TGCGCCAGCAGCCAAGATGTCAGGGGGGAGCTGTTTTTT	CASSQDVRGELFF
TRBV7-9	-	TRBJ2-7	few	TGTGCCAGCAGCTTAGGGCTAGATCCCTACGAGCAGTACTTC	CASSLGLDPYEQYF
TRBV5-4	-	TRBJ2-2	-	TGTGCCAGCAGCTCTACGGCAGGGCAAAAGGAGCTGTTTTTT	CASSSTAGQKELFF
TRBV3-1/TRBV3-2	TRBD1	TRBJ2-5	once	TGTGCCAGCAGCCAAGATCCGGCAGGGGCACGACAGGGGGCCCAGTACTTC	CASSQDPAGARQGAQYF
TRBV7-2	-	TRBJ2-6	few	TGTGCCAGCAGCTTACAGGGCCGCTCTGGGGCCAACGTCCTGACTTTC	CASSLQGRSGANVLTF
TRBV3-1/TRBV3-2	-	TRBJ2-3	-	TGTGCCAGCAGCCTAGCTCCGAGCACAGATACGCAGTATTTT	CASSLAPSTDTQYF
TRBV2	-	TRBJ2-7	-	TGTGCCAGCAGTGATGGAGACAGGCAACCTCTTAAGCAGTACTTC	CASSDGDRQPLKQYF
TRBV30	-	TRBJ1-2	-	TGTGCCTGGAGTGTACTGGGCAGGCGATCAGAAGGCTACACCTTC	CAWSVLGRRSEGYTF
TRBV9	-	TRBJ2-3	-	TGTGCCAGCAGCTTCTCAGGGGGCACAGATACGCAGTATTTT	CASSFSGGTDTQYF
TRBV10-1	TRBD1	TRBJ1-2	once	TGCGCCAGCAGTCCGACAGGGGCCTATGGCTACACCTTC	CASSPTGAYGYTF
TRBV9	-	TRBJ2-7	-	TGTGCCAGCAGCCTAAGCGGCGAGCAGTACTTC	CASSLSGEQYF
TRBV28	-	TRBJ2-7	-	TGTGCCAGCAGTCCGGGACAATTACCCTACGAGCAGTACTTC	CASSPGQLPYEQYF
TRBV5-1	-	TRBJ1-2	-	TGCGCCAGCATGGGGCCGGGGAGGGCCTATGGCTACACCTTC	CASMGPGRAYGYTF
TRBV5-1	TRBD2	TRBJ2-2	-	TGCGCCAGCTCGGGGGGTAACACCGGGGAGCTGTTTTTT	CASSGGNTGELFF
TRBV28	TRBD1	TRBJ2-5	-	TGTGCCAGCAGTCCGGGACAGGGGCCTCTCCAAGAGACCCAGTACTTC	CASSPGQGPLQETQYF
TRBV5-6	-	TRBJ1-4	-	TGTGCCAGCAGCTCCCCCCCGAGGGAAAAACTGTTTTTT	CASSSPPREKLFF